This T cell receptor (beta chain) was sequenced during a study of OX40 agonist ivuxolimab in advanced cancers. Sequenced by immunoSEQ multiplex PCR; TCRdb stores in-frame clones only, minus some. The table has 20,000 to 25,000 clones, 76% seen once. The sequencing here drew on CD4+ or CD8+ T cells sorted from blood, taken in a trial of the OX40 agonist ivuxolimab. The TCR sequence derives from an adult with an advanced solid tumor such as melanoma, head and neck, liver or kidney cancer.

The CDR3 sequence: CATSDPLSPSHEQFF. In nucleotides, the CDR3 is TGTGCCACCAGCGACCCCTTGTCCCCTTCCCATGAGCAGTTCTTC. The J gene is TRBJ2-1, the V gene TRBV15; D ambiguous. The germline gives CDR1 LNHNV, CDR2 YYDKDF (reference sequence). The CDR3 has 15 residues. The V end was cut by 5 bases, the J end by 8 bases, with 19 bases between.